This T cell receptor (beta chain) derives from a study of control samples from healthy donors and cancer patients. Sequencing used immunoSEQ multiplex PCR; TCRdb keeps in-frame clones, though not all of them. Here the sample spans around 99,000 clones, around 89% being singletons. The length of the CDR3 is 14 residues. The ends were cut back, 0 bases at V and 1 base at J, with 6 bases in the middle. CDR1 and CDR2 from the germline V gene are MNHEY and SMNVEV (reference sequence). This TCR was sampled from a woman aged 45-65 years in good health. The chain carries TRBV27 and TRBJ1-2; unclear D gene. What was sequenced was blood. CDR3 amino acids: CASSLSRNNYGYTF. The CDR3 region has the DNA TGTGCCAGCAGTTTATCCAGGAATAACTATGGCTACACCTTC.